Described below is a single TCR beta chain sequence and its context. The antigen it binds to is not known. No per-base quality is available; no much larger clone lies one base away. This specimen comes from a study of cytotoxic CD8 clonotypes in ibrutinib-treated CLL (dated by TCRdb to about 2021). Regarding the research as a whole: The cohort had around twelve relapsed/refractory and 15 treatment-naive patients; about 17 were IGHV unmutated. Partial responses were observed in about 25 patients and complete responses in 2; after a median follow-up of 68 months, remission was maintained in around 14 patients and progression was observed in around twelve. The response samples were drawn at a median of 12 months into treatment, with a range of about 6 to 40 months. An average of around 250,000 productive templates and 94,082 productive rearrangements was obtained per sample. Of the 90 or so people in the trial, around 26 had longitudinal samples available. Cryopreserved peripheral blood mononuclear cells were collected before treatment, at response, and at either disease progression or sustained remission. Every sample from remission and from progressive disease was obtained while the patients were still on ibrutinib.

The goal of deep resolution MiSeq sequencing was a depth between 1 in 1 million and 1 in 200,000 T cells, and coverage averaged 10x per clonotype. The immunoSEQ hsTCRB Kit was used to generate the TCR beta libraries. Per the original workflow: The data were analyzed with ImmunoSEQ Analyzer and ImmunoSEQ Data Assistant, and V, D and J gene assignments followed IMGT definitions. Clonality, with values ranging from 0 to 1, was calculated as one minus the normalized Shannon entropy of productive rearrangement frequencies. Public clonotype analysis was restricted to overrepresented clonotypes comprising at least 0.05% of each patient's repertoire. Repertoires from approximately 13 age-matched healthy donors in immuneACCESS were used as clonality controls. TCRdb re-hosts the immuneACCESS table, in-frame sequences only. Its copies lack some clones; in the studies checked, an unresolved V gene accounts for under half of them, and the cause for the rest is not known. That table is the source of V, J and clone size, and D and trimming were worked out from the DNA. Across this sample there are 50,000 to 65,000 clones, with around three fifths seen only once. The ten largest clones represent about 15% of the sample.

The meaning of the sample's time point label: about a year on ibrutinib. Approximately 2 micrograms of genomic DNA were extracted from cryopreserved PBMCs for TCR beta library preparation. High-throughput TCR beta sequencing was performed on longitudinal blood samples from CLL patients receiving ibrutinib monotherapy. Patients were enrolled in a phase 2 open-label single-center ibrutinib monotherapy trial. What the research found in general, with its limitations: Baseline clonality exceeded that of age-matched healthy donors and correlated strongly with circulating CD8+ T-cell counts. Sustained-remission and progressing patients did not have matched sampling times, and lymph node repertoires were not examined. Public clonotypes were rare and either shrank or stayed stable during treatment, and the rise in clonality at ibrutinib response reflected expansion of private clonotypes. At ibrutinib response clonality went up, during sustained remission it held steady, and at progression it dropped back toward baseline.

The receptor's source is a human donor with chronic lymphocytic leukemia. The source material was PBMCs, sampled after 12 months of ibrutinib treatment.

The encoded CDR3 is CAWSLEGALWGTDTQYF. In nucleotides, the sequence is TGTGCCTGGAGTTTGGAGGGAGCGCTTTGGGGGACAGATACGCAGTATTTT. The V and J segments used are TRBV30 and TRBJ2-3; TRBD2 is a possible D gene, resting on 6 matching bases. V is shortened by 2 bases, J by 3 bases, and the region joining them spans 21 bases. The CDR3 holds 17 amino acids from the cysteine to the phenylalanine. The only DNA kept is the CDR3, 51 bases in frame from the first base. Reading the germline V gene (reference sequence) gives CDR1 GTSNPN and CDR2 SVGIG.